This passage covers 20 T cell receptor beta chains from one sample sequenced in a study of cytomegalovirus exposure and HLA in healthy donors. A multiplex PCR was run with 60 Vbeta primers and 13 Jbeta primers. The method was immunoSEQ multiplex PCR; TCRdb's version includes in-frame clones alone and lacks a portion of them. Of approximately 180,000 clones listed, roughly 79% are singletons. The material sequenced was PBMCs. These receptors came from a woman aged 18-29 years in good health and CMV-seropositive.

CDR3 nucleotides: TGTGCCAGCAGTTACTCGAAAGCTCTAGCGGGCTACGAGCAGTACTTC. It is translated as CASSYSKALAGYEQYF. The J gene is TRBJ2-7, the V gene TRBV6-5; 8 bases are a match to TRBD2. CDR1 is MNHEY and CDR2 is SVGAGI in the germline V gene. CDR3 length: 16 residues. Unmatched junction bases numbered 7, after V lost 0 bases and J lost 3 bases.

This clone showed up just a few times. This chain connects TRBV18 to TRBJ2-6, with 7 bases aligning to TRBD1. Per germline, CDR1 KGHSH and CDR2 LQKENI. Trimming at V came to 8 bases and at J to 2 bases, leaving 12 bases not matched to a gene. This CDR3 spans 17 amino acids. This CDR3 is CASAWDSTSPGANVLTF. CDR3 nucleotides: TGTGCCAGCGCATGGGACAGCACAAGCCCTGGGGCCAACGTCCTGACTTTC.

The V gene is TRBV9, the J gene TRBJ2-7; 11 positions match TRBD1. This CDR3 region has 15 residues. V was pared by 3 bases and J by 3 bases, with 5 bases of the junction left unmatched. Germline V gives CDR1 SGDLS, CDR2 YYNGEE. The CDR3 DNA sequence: TGTGCCAGCAGCGCGCCGGGACAGGGGGTCTACGAGCAGTACTTC. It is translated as CASSAPGQGVYEQYF.

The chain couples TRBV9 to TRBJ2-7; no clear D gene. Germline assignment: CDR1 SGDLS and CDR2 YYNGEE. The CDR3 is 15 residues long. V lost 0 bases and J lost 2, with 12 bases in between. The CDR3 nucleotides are TGTGCCAGCAGCGTAGGAAACTCCGCTGCCTACGAGCAGTACTTC. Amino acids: CASSVGNSAAYEQYF. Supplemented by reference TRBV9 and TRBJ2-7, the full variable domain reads DSGVTQTPKHLITATGQRVTLRCSPRSGDLSVYWYQQSLDQGLQFLIQYYNGEERAKGNILERFSAQQFPDLHSELNLSSLELGDSALYFCASSVGNSAAYEQYFGPGTRLTVT.

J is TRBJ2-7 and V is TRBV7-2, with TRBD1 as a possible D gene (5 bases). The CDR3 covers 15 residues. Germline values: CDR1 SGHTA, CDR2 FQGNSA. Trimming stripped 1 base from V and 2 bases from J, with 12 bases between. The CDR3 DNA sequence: TGTGCCAGCAGCTTAGGTCCAGGGTTAACCTACGAGCAGTACTTC. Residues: CASSLGPGLTYEQYF.

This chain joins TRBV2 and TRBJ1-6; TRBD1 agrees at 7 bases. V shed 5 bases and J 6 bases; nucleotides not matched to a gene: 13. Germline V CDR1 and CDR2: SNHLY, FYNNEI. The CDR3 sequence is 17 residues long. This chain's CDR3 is CASSPDRAPLVNSPLHF. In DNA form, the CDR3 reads TGTGCCAGCAGTCCTGACAGGGCCCCTCTGGTTAATTCACCCCTCCACTTT.

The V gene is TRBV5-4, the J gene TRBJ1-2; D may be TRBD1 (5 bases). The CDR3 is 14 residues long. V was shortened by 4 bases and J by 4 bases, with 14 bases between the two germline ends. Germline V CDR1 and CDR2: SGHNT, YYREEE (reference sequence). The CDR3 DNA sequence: TGTGCCAGCAGCCCCGGGGCCGGGGGCTATGGCTACACCTTC. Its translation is CASSPGAGGYGYTF.

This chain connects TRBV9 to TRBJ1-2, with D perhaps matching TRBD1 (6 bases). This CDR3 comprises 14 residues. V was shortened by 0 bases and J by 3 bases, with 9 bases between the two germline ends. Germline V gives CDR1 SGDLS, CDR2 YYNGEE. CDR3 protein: CASSVDQGHYGYTF. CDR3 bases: TGTGCCAGCAGCGTAGACCAGGGGCACTATGGCTACACCTTC.

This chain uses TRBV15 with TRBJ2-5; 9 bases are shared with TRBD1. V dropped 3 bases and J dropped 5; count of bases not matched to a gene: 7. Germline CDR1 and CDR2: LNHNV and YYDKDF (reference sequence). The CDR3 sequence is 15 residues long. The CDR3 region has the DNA TGTGCCACCAGCAGTAAGGGGACAGGGTCGGAGACCCAGTACTTC. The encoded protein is CATSSKGTGSETQYF.

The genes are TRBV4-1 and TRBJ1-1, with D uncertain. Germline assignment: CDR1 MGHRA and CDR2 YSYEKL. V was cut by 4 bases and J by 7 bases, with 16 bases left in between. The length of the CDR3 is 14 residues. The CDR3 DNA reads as TGCGCCAGCAGCCTCGGAGGAACTACATTTGAAGCTTTCTTT. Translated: CASSLGGTTFEAFF.

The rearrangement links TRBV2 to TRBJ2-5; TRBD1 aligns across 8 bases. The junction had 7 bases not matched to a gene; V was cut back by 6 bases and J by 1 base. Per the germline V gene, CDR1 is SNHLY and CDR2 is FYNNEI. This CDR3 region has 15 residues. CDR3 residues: CASRRQGISQETQYF. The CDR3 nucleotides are TGTGCCAGCAGAAGACAGGGGATTTCCCAAGAGACCCAGTACTTC.

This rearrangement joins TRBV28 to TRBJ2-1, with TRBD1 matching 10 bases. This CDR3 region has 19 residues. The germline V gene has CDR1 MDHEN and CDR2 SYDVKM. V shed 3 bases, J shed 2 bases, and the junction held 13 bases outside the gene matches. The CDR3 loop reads CASSFPITMTGGPYNEQFF. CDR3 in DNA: TGTGCCAGCAGTTTTCCCATCACCATGACAGGGGGCCCCTACAATGAGCAGTTCTTC.

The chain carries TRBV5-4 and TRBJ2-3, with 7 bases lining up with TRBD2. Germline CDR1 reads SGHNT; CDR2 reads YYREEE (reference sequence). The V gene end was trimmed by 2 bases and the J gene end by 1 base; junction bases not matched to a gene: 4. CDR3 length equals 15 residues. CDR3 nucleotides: TGTGCCAGCAGCTTATCGGCGGGGGGCACAGATACGCAGTATTTT. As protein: CASSLSAGGTDTQYF.

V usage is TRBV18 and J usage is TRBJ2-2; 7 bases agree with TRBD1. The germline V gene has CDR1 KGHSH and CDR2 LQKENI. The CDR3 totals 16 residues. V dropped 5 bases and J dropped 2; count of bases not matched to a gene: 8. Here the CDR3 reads CASSSTGAPNTGELFF. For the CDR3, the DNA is TGTGCCAGCTCATCCACAGGGGCGCCTAACACCGGGGAGCTGTTTTTT.

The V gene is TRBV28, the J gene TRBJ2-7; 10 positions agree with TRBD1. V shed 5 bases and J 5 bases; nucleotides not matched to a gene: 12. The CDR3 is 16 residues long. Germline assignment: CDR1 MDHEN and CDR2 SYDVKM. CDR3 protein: CASSVYRDRGWDEQYF. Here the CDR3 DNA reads TGTGCCAGCAGTGTATACCGGGACAGGGGATGGGACGAGCAGTACTTC.

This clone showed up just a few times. The CDR3 DNA reads TGTGCCAGCAGTCCCACGGGTGATACGCAGTATTTT. Translating it yields CASSPTGDTQYF. This chain links TRBV6-6 with TRBJ2-3; no clear D gene. Germline V gene data show CDR1 as MNHNY and CDR2 as SVGAGI (reference sequence). This CDR3 contains 12 residues. V was pared by 5 bases and J by 6 bases, with 9 bases between.

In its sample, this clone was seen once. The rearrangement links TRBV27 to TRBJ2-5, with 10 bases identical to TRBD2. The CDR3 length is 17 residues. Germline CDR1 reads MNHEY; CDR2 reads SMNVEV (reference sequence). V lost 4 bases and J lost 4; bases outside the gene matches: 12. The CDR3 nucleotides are TGTGCCAGCAGTTCTGGGGGGAGCGGGGGGGGGTTAGAGACCCAGTACTTC. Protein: CASSSGGSGGGLETQYF.

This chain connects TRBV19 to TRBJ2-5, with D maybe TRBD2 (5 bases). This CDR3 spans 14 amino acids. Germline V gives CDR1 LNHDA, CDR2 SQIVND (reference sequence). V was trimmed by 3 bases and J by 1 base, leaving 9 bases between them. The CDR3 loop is CASSIPGSQETQYF. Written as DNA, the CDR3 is TGTGCCAGTAGTATCCCGGGGTCCCAAGAGACCCAGTACTTC.

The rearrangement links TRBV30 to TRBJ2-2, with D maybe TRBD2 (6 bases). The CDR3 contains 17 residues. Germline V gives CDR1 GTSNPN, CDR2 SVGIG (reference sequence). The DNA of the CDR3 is TGTGACAATACAAGGGGAGGTGGAGGTCGGAACACCGGGGAGCTGTTTTTT. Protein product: CDNTRGGGGRNTGELFF.

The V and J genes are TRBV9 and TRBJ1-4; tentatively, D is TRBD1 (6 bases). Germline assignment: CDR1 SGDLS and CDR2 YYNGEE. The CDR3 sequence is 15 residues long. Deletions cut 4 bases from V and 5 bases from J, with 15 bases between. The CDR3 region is CASSPAGDTNEKLFF. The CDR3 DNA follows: TGTGCCAGCAGCCCAGCCGGGGACACCAATGAAAAACTGTTTTTT.